This section outlines one T cell receptor beta chain sequence together with its context. The antigen remains undetermined. Unstimulated Tregs (CD4+CD25+CD127-) and CD4+CD25- non-Tregs were sorted from PBMCs. The CDR3 sequence is 13 residues long. Germline CDR1 is MNHEY and CDR2 is SVGAGI. The junction had 4 bases not matched to a gene; V was cut back by 5 bases and J by 8 bases. The data belong to a study of Tregs in tolerant kidney transplant recipients. Clones were sequenced by immunoSEQ multiplex PCR, and TCRdb holds only the in-frame ones, with some missing. The top ten hold around 0.61% of the sample, which has 200,000 to 300,000 clones, 80% to 85% seen once. Study findings and constraints: Expanding Tregs on activated donor B cells appeared to best identify donor-specific TCRbeta clones. This study did not directly address biological reproducibility.

This sequence joins TRBV6-5 and TRBJ1-4, with 8 bases matching TRBD1. The receptor's source is a human donor in good health. Source material: CD4+ T cells from blood. The CDR3, as DNA: TGTGCCAGCAGTCGAGGACAGGGAGAAAAACTGTTTTTT. Translating it yields CASSRGQGEKLFF.